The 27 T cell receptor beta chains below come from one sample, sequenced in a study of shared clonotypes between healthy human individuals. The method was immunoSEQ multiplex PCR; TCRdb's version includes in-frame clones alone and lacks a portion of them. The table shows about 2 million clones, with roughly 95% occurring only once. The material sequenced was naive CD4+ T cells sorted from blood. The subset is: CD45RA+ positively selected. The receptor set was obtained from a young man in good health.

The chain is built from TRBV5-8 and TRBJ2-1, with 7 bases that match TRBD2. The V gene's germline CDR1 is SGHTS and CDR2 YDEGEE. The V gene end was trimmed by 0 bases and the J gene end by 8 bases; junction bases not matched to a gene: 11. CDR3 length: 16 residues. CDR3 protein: CASSLEASRGLHEQFF. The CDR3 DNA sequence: TGTGCCAGCAGCTTGGAGGCGTCAAGGGGACTACATGAGCAGTTCTTC.

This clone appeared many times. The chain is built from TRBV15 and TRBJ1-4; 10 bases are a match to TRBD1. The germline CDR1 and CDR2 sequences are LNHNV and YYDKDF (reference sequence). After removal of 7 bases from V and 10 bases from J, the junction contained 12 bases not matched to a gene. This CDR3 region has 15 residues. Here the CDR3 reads CATILPGQGRGKLFF. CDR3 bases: TGTGCCACCATCCTACCGGGACAGGGGAGAGGAAAACTGTTTTTT. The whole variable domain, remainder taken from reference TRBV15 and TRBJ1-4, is DAMVIQNPRYQVTQFGKPVTLSCSQTLNHNVMYWYQQKSSQAPKLLFHYYDKDFNNEADTPDNFQSRRPNTSFCFLDIRSPGLGDTAMYLCATILPGQGRGKLFFGSGTQLSVL.

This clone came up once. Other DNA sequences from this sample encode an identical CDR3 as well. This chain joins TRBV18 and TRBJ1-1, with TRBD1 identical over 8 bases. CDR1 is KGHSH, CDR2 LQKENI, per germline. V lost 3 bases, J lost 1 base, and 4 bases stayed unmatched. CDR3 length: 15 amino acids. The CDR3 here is CASSPDRVRNTEAFF. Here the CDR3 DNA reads TGTGCCAGCTCACCGGACAGGGTTCGGAACACTGAAGCTTTCTTT.

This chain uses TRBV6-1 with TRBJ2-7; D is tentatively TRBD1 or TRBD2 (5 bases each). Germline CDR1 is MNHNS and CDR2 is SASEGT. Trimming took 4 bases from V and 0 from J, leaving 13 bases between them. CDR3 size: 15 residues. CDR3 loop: CASSGIGTISYEQYF. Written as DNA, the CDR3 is TGTGCCAGCAGTGGAATAGGGACGATCTCCTACGAGCAGTACTTC.

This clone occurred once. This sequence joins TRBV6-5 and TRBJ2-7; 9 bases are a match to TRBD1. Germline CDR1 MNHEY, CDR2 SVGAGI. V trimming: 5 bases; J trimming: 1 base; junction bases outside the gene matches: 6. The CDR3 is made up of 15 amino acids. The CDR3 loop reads CASSPTDRGSYEQYF. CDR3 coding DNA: TGTGCCAGCAGTCCCACGGACAGGGGATCCTACGAGCAGTACTTC.

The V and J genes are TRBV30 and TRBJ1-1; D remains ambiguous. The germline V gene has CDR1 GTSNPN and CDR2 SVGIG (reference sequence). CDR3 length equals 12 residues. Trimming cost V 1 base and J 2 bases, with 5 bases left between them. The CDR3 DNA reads TGTGCCTGGAGTGAGTCTAACACTGAAGCTTTCTTT. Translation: CAWSESNTEAFF.

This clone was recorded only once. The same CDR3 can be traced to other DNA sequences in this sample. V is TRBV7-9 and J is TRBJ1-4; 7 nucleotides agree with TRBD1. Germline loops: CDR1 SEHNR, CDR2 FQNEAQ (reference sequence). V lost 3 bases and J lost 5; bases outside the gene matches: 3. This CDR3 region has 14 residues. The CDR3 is CASSLGQSNEKLFF. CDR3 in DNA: TGTGCCAGCAGCTTGGGACAGAGCAATGAAAAACTGTTTTTT.

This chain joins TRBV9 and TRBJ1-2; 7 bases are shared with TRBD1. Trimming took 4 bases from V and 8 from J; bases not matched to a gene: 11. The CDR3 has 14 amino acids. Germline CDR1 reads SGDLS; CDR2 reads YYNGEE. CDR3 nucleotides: TGTGCCAGCAGCACCAGACAGGGAAATCGGGGCTACACCTTC. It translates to CASSTRQGNRGYTF. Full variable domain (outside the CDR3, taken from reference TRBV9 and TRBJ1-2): DSGVTQTPKHLITATGQRVTLRCSPRSGDLSVYWYQQSLDQGLQFLIQYYNGEERAKGNILERFSAQQFPDLHSELNLSSLELGDSALYFCASSTRQGNRGYTFGSGTRLTVV.

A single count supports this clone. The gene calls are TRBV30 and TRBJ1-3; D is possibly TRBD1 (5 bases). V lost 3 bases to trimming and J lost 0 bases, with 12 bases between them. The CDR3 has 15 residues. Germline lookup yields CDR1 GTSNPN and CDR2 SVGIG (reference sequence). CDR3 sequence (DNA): TGTGCCTGGAGCCGGGACTTGAGCTCTGGAAACACCATATATTTT. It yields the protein CAWSRDLSSGNTIYF.

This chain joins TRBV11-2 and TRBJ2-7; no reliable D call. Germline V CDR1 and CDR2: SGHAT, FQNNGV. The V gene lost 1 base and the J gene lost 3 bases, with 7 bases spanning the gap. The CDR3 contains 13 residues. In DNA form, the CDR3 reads TGTGCCAGCAGCTTAGGGTCCGGCTACGAGCAGTACTTC. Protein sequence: CASSLGSGYEQYF.

The CDR3 sequence is CASSSDRWDSNQPQHF. CDR3 DNA sequence: TGTGCCAGCAGTTCGGACAGGTGGGATAGCAATCAGCCCCAGCATTTT. V and J are TRBV27 and TRBJ1-5; 7 bases fit TRBD1. The CDR3 runs 16 residues. CDR1 and CDR2 (germline): MNHEY, SMNVEV (reference sequence). V trimming: 4 bases; J trimming: 0 bases; junction bases outside the gene matches: 6.

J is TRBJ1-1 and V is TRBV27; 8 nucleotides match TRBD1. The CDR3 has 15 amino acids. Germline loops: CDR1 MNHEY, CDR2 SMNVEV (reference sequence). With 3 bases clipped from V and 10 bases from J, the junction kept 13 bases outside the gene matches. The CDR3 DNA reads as TGTGCCAGCAGTTTCACGGGGACAGGAGCCGGGAGAGCTTTCTTT. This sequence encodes CASSFTGTGAGRAFF.

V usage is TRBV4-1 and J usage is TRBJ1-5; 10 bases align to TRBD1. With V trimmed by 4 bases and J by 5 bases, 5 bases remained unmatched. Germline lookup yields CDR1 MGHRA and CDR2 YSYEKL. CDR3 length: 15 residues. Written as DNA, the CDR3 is TGCGCCAGCAGCCGCGGGGACAGGGGAGATCAGCCCCAGCATTTT. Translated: CASSRGDRGDQPQHF.

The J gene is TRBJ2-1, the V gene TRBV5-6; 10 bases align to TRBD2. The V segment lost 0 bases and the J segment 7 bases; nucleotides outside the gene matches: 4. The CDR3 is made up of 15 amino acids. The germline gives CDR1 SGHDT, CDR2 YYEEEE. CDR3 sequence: CASSLASGSINEQFF. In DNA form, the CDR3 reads TGTGCCAGCAGCTTGGCTAGCGGGAGTATAAATGAGCAGTTCTTC.

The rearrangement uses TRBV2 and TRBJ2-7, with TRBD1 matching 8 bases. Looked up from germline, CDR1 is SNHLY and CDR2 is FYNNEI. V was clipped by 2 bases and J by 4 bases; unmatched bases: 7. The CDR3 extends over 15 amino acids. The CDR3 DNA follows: TGTGCCAGCAGTGAAAACCCAGGGGGCTCGTACGAGCAGTACTTC. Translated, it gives CASSENPGGSYEQYF. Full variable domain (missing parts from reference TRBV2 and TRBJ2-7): EPEVTQTPSHQVTQMGQEVILRCVPISNHLYFYWYRQILGQKVEFLVSFYNNEISEKSEIFDDQFSVERPDGSNFTLKIRSTKLEDSAMYFCASSENPGGSYEQYFGPGTRLTVT.

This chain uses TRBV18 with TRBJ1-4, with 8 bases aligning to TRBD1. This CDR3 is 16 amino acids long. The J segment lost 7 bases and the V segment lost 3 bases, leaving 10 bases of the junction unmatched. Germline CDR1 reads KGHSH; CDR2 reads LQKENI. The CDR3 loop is CASSPMDRVGGEKLFF. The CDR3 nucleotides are TGTGCCAGCTCACCCATGGACAGGGTCGGGGGTGAAAAACTGTTTTTT.

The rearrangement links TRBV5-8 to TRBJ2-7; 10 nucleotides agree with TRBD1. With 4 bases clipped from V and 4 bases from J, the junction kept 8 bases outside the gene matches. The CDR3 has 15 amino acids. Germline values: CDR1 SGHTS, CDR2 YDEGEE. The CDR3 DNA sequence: TGTGCCAGCAGCCCACTTGGACAGGGGGTATACGAGCAGTACTTC. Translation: CASSPLGQGVYEQYF.

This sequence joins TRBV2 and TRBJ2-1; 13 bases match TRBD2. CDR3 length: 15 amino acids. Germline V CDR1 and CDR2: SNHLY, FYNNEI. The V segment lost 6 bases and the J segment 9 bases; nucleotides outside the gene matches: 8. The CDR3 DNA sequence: TGTGCCAGCAGAGGACTAGCGGGAGTCAGGGGTGAGCAGTTCTTC. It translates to CASRGLAGVRGEQFF.

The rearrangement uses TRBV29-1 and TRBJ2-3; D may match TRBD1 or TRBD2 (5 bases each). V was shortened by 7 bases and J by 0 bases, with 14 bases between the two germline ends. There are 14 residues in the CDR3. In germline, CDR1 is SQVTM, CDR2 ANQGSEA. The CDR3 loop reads CSGEGTTSTDTQYF. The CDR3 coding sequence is TGCAGCGGTGAGGGGACCACAAGCACAGATACGCAGTATTTT.

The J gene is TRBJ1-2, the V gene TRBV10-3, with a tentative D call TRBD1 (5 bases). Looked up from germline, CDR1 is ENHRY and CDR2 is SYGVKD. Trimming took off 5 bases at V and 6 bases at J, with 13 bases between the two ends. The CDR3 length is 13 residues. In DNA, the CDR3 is TGTGCCATCAGTCGGGACGGCCTTAATGGCTACACCTTC. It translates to CAISRDGLNGYTF.

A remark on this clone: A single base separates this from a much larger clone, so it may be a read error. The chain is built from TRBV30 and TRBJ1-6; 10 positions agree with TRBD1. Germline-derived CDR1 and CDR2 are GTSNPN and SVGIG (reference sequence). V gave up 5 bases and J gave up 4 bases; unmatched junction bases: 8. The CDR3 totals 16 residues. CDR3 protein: CAWGAGTGVYNSPLHF. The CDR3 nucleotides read TGTGCCTGGGGGGCCGGGACAGGGGTTTATAATTCACCCCTCCACTTT. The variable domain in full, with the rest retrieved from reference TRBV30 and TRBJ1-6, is SQTIHQWPATLVQPVGSPLSLECTVEGTSNPNLYWYRQAAGRGLQLLFYSVGIGQISSEVPQNLSASRPQDRQFILSSKKLLLSDSGFYLCAWGAGTGVYNSPLHFGNGTRLTVT.

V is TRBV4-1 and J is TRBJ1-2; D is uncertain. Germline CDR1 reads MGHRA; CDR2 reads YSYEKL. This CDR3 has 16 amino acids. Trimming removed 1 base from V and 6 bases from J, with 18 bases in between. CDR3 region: CASSQGSGGPKDGYTF. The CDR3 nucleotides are TGCGCCAGCAGCCAAGGTTCCGGCGGCCCGAAAGATGGCTACACCTTC.

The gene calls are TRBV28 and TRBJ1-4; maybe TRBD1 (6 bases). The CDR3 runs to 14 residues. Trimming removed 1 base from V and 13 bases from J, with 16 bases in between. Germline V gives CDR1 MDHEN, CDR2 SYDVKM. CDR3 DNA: TGTGCCAGCAGTTTATCACTACAAGTAGGGGGACTGTTTTTT. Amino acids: CASSLSLQVGGLFF.

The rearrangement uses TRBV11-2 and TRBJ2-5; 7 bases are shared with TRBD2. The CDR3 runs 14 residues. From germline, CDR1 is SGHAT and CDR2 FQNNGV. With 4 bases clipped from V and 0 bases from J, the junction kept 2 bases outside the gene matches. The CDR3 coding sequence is TGTGCCAGCAGCTGGCGGGGGTACCAAGAGACCCAGTACTTC. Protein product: CASSWRGYQETQYF.

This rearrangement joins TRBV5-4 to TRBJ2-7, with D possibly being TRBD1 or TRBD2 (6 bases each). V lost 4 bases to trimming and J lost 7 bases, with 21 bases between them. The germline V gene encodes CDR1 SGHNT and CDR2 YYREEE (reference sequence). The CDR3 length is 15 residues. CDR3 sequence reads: CASSPPPGAAGEQYF. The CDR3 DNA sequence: TGTGCCAGCAGCCCACCTCCGGGGGCCGCAGGGGAGCAGTACTTC.

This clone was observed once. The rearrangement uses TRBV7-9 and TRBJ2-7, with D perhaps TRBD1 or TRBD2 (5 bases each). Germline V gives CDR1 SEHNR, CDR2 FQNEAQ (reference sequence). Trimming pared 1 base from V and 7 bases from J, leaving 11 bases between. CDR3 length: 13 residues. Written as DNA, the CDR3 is TGTGCCAGCAGCTTAGTCGGGGCCAAGGAGCAGTACTTC. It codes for CASSLVGAKEQYF.

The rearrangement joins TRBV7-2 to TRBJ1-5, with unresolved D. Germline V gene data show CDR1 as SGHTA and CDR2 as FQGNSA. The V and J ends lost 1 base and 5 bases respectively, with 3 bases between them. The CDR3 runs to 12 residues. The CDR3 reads CASSLDYQPQHF. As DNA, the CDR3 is TGTGCCAGCAGCTTAGACTATCAGCCCCAGCATTTT.